Described below is a single TCR beta chain sequence and its context. Its antigen remains unidentified. TCRdb's copy holds only in-frame clones and misses some; the assay was immunoSEQ multiplex PCR. The sample contains roughly 38,000 clones, around 86% of which appear only once. The data were taken from a study of T cells in localized non-small cell lung cancer. Regarding the study as a whole: A higher density of T cells in blood coincided with extended overall survival. Tumor trailed uninvolved adjacent lung in T cell clonality, which peaked there. A median about 56 of the top 100 tumor clones appeared in adjacent lung. Sequencing, confined to only one tumor region, leaves heterogeneity possible.

CDR3 size: 15 residues. Germline V gene data show CDR1 as MNHEY and CDR2 as SVGAGI. Trimming pared 3 bases from V and 6 bases from J, leaving 15 bases between. Sequencing used peripheral blood mononuclear cells, obtained before any cancer treatment. This chain joins TRBV6-5 and TRBJ1-5, with D possibly being TRBD1 (6 bases). The clonotype originates from a male donor at least 60 years old with stage II lung adenocarcinoma. In nucleotides, the CDR3 is TGTGCCAGCAGTTATGAGCAGGGGTCGGCTCAGCCCCAGCATTTT. Amino acids: CASSYEQGSAQPQHF.